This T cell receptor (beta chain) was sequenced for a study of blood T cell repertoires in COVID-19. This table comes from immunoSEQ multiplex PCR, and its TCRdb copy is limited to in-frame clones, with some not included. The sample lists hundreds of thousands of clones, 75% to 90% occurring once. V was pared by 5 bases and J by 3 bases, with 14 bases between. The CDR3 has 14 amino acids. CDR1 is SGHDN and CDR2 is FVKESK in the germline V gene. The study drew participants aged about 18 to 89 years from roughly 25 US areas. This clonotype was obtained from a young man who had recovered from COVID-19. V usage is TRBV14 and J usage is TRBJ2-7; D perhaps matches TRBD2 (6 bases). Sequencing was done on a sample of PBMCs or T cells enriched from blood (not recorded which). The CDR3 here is CASSVVAGSYEQYF. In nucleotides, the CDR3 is TGTGCCAGCAGCGTCGTGGCGGGGAGCTACGAGCAGTACTTC.